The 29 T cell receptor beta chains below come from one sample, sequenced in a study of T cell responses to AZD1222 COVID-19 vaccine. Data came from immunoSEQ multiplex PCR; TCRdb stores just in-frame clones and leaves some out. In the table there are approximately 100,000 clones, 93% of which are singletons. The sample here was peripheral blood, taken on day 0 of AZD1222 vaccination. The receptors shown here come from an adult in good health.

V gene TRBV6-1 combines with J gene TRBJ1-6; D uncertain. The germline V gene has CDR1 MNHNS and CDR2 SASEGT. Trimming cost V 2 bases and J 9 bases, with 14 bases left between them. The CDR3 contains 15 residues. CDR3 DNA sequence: TGTGCCAGCAGTGAATCTTCCGGAGGGATTTCACCCCTCCACTTT. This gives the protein CASSESSGGISPLHF.

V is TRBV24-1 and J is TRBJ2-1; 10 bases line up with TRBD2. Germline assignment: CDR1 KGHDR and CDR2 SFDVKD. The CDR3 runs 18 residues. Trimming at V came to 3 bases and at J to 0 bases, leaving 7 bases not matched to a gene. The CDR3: CATSDMSSGSFSYNEQFF. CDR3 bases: TGTGCCACCAGTGATATGTCTAGCGGGAGTTTCTCCTACAATGAGCAGTTCTTC.

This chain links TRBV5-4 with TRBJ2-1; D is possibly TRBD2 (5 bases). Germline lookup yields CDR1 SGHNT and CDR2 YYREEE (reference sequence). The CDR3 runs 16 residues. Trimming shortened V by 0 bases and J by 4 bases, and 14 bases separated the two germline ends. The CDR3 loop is CASSLGAGLVYNEQFF. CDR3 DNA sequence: TGTGCCAGCAGCTTGGGGGCCGGACTCGTATACAATGAGCAGTTCTTC. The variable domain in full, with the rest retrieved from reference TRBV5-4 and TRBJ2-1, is ETGVTQSPTHLIKTRGQQVTLRCSSQSGHNTVSWYQQALGQGPQFIFQYYREEENGRGNFPPRFSGLQFPNYSSELNVNALELDDSALYLCASSLGAGLVYNEQFFGPGTRLTVL.

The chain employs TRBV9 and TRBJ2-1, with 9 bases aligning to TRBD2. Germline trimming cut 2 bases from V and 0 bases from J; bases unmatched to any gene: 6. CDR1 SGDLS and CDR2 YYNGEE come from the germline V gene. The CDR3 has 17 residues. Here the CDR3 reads CASSVEAGGLSYNEQFF. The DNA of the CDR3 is TGTGCCAGCAGCGTGGAAGCGGGAGGACTCTCCTACAATGAGCAGTTCTTC.

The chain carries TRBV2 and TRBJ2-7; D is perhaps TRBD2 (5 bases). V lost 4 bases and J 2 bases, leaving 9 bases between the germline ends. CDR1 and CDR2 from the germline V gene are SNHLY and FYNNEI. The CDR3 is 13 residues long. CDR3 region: CASSGQTTYEQYF. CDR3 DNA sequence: TGTGCCAGCAGTGGTCAGACTACCTACGAGCAGTACTTC.

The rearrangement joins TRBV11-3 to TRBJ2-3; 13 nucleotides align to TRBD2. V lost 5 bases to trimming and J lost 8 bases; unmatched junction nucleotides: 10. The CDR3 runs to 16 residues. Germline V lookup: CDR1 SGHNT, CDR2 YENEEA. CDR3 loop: CASSAGLAGSVGTQYF. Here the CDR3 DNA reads TGTGCCAGCAGCGCGGGACTAGCGGGAAGCGTAGGTACGCAGTATTTT.

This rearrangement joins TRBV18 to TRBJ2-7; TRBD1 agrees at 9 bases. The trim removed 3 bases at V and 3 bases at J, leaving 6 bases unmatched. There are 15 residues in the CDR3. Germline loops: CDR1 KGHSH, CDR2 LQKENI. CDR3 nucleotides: TGTGCCAGCTCACCGAGGACAGGGGTTGACTACGAGCAGTACTTC. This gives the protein CASSPRTGVDYEQYF.

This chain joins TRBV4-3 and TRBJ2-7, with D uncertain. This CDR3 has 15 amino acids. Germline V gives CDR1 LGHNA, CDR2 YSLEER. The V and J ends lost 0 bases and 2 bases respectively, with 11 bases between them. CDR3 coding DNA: TGCGCCAGCAGCCAAGAGCGGACGGCAGCCTACGAGCAGTACTTC. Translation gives CASSQERTAAYEQYF.

In DNA form, the CDR3 reads TGCGCCAGCAAACAGGGTATCTCCTACAATGAGCAGTTCTTC. Protein product: CASKQGISYNEQFF. The J gene is TRBJ2-1, the V gene TRBV10-2, with D possibly matching TRBD1 (6 bases). Germline-derived CDR1 and CDR2 are WSHSY and SAAADI. V was trimmed by 7 bases and J by 0 bases, leaving 10 bases between them. The CDR3 has 14 amino acids.

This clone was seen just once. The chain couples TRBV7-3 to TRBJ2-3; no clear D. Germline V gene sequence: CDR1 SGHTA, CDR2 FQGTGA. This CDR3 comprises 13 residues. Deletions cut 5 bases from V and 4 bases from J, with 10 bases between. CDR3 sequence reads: CASSKVAADTQYF. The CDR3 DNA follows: TGTGCCAGCAGCAAAGTGGCAGCAGATACGCAGTATTTT.

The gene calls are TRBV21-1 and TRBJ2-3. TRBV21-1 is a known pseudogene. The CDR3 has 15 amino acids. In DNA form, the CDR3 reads TGTGCCAGCGATCGCTCGCCGGCCTCATTAGATACGCAGTATTTT. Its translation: CASDRSPASLDTQYF.

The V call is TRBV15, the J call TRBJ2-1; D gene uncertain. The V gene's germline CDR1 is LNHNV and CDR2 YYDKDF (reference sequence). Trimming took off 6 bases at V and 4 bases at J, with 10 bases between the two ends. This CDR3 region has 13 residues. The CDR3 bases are TGTGCCACCAGGCTTGACTTGTACAATGAGCAGTTCTTC. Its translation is CATRLDLYNEQFF.

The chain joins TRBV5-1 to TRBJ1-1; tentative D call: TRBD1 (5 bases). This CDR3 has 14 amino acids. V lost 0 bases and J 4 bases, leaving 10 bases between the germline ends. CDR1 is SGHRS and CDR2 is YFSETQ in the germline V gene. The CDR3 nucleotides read TGCGCCAGCAGCTTGGAGTACGGGGGCACTGAAGCTTTCTTT. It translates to CASSLEYGGTEAFF.

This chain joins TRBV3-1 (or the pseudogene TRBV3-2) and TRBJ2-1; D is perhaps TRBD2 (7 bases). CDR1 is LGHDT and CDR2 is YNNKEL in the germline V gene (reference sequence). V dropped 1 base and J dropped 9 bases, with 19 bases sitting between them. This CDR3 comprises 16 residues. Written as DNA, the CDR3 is TGTGCCAGCAGCCAAGGGGCTTTTGGGGGAGGGGGTGAGCAGTTCTTC. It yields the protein CASSQGAFGGGGEQFF.

The CDR3 protein is CAISDRPMNTEAFF. DNA for the CDR3: TGTGCCATCAGTGACAGACCCATGAACACTGAAGCTTTCTTT. This chain links TRBV10-3 with TRBJ1-1; D uncertain. CDR1 is ENHRY and CDR2 is SYGVKD in the germline V gene. The CDR3 spans 14 residues. V was shortened by 3 bases and J by 0 bases, with 8 bases between the two germline ends.

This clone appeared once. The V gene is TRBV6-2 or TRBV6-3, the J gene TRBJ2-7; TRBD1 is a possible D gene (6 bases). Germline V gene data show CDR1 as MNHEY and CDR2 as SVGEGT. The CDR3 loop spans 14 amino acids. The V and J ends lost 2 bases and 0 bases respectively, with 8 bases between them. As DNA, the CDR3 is TGTGCCAGCAGTTACGGGACAAACTCCTACGAGCAGTACTTC. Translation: CASSYGTNSYEQYF.

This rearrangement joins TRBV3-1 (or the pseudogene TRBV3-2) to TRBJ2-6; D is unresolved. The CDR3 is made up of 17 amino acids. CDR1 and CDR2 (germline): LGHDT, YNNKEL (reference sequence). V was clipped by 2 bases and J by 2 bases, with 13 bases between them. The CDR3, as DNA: TGTGCCAGCAGCCAATCACCGCCACGGGCTGGGGCCAACGTCCTGACTTTC. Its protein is CASSQSPPRAGANVLTF.

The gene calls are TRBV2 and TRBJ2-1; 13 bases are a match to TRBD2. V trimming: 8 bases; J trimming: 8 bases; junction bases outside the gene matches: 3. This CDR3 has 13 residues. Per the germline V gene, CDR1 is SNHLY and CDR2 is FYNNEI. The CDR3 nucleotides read TGTGCCAGCGCTGGACTAGCGGGAGATGAGCAGTTCTTC. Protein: CASAGLAGDEQFF. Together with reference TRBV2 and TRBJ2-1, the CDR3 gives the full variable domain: EPEVTQTPSHQVTQMGQEVILRCVPISNHLYFYWYRQILGQKVEFLVSFYNNEISEKSEIFDDQFSVERPDGSNFTLKIRSTKLEDSAMYFCASAGLAGDEQFFGPGTRLTVL.

The CDR3 spells CAISEREDTGELFF. The CDR3 DNA sequence: TGTGCCATCAGTGAGCGGGAGGACACCGGGGAGCTGTTTTTT. This chain joins TRBV10-3 and TRBJ2-2, with 7 bases lining up with TRBD2. CDR1 is ENHRY, CDR2 SYGVKD, per germline. With V trimmed by 2 bases and J by 3 bases, 0 bases remained unmatched. This CDR3 spans 14 amino acids.

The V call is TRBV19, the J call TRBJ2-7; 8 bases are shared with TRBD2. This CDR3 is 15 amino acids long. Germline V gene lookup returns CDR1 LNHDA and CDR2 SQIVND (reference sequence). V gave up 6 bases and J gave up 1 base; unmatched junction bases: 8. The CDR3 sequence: CASSRGGRASYEQYF. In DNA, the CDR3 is TGTGCCAGTAGCCGGGGGGGTAGGGCGTCCTACGAGCAGTACTTC.

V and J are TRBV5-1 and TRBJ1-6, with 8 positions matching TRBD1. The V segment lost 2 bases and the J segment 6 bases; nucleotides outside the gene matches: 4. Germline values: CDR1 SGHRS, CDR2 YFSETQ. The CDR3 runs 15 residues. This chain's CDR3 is CASSLRQGSNSPLHF. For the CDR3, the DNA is TGCGCCAGCAGCTTACGACAGGGGTCTAATTCACCCCTCCACTTT.

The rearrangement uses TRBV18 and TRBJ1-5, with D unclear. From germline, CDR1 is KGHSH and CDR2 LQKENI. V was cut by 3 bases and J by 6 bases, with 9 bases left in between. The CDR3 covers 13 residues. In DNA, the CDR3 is TGTGCCAGCTCACCTGGGCCTAGTCAGCCCCAGCATTTT. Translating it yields CASSPGPSQPQHF.

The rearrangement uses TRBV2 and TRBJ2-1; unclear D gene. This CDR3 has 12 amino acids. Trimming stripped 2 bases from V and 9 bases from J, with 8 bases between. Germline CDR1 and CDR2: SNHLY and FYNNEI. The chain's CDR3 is CASSETRFEQFF. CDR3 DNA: TGTGCCAGCAGTGAAACTCGGTTTGAGCAGTTCTTC.

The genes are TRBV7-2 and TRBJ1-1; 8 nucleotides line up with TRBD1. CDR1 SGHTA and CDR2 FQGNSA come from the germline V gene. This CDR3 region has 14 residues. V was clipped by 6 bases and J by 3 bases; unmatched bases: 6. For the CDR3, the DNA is TGTGCCAGCAGAGAGACAGGGGACCACACTGAAGCTTTCTTT. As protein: CASRETGDHTEAFF.

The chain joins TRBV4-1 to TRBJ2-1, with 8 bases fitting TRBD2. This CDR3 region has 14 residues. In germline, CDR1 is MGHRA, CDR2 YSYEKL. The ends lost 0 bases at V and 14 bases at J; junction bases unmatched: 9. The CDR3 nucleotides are TGCGCCAGCAGCCAAGATGGCCTAGCGGGCCAGAAGTTCTTC. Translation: CASSQDGLAGQKFF.

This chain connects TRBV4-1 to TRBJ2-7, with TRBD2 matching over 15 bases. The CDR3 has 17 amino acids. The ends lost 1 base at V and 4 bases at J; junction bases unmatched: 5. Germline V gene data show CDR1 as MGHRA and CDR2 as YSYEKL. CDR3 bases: TGCGCCAGCAGCCAAGTCCCCGGGACTAGCGGGAGGTACGAGCAGTACTTC. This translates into CASSQVPGTSGRYEQYF.

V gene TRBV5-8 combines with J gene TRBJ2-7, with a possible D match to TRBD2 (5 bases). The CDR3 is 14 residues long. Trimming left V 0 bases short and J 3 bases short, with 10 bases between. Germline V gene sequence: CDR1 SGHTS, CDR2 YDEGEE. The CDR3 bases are TGTGCCAGCAGCTTGGGGGGAGAGGGCTACGAGCAGTACTTC. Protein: CASSLGGEGYEQYF. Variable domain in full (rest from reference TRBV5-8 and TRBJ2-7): EAGVTQSPTHLIKTRGQQATLRCSPISGHTSVYWYQQALGLGLQFLLWYDEGEERNRGNFPPRFSGRQFPNYSSELNVNALELEDSALYLCASSLGGEGYEQYFGPGTRLTVT.

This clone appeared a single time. CDR3 sequence: CASSFQRQGAYGEQYF. CDR3 sequence (DNA): TGTGCCAGCAGTTTTCAGCGACAGGGGGCCTATGGCGAGCAGTACTTC. The J gene is TRBJ2-7, the V gene TRBV27, with TRBD1 matching 10 bases. This CDR3 has 16 residues. Unmatched junction bases numbered 11, after V lost 3 bases and J lost 6 bases. Germline V gene lookup returns CDR1 MNHEY and CDR2 SMNVEV (reference sequence).

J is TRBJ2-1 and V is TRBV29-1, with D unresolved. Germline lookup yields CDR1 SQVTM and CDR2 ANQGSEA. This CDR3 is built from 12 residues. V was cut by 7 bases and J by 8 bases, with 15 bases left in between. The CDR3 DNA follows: TGCAGCGCCACGACCCAGCCTGATGAGCAGTTCTTC. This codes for CSATTQPDEQFF.